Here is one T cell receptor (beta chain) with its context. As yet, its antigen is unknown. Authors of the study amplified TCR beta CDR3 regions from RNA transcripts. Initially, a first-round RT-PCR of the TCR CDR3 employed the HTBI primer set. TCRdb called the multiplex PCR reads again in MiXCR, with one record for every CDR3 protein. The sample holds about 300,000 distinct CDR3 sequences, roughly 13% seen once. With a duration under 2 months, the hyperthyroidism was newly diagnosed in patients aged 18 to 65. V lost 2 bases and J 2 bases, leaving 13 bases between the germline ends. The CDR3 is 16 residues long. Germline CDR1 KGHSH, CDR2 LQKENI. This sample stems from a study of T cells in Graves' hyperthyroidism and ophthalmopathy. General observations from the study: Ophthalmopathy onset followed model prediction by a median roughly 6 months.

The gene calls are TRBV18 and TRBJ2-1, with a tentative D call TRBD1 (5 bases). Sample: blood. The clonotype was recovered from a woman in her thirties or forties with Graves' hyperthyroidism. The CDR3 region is CASSPFQGSPYNEQFF. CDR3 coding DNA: TGTGCCAGCTCACCATTCCAGGGAAGCCCCTACAATGAGCAGTTCTTC. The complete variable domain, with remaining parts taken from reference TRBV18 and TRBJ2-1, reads NAGVMQNPRHLVRRRGQEARLRCSPMKGHSHVYWYRQLPEEGLKFMVYLQKENIIDESGMPKERFSAEFPKEGPSILRIQQVVRGDSAAYFCASSPFQGSPYNEQFFGPGTRLTVL.